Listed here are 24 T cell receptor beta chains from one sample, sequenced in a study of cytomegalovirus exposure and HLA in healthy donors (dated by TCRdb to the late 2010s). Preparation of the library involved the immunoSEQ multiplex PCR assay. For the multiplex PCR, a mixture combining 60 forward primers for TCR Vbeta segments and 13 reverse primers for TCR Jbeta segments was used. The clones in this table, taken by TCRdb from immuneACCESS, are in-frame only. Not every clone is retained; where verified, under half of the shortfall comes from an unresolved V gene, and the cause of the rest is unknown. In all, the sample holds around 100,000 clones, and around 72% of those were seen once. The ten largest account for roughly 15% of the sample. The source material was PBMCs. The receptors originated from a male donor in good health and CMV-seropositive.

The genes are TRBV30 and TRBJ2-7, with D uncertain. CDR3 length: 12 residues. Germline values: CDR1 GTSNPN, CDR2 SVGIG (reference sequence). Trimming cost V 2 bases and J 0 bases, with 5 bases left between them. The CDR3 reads CAWSPISYEQYF. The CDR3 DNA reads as TGTGCCTGGAGTCCCATCTCCTACGAGCAGTACTTC. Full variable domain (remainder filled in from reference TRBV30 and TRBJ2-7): SQTIHQWPATLVQPVGSPLSLECTVEGTSNPNLYWYRQAAGRGLQLLFYSVGIGQISSEVPQNLSASRPQDRQFILSSKKLLLSDSGFYLCAWSPISYEQYFGPGTRLTVT.

CDR3 in DNA: TGTGCCAGCTCTAGCGGGACTAGCGGGATTCAAGAGACCCAGTACTTC. Residues: CASSSGTSGIQETQYF. The rearrangement uses TRBV2 and TRBJ2-5, with 13 bases lining up with TRBD2. V was pared by 8 bases and J by 2 bases, with 8 bases of the junction left unmatched. The CDR3 runs 16 residues. The germline gives CDR1 SNHLY, CDR2 FYNNEI. The full variable domain, its missing parts supplied by reference TRBV2 and TRBJ2-5, is EPEVTQTPSHQVTQMGQEVILRCVPISNHLYFYWYRQILGQKVEFLVSFYNNEISEKSEIFDDQFSVERPDGSNFTLKIRSTKLEDSAMYFCASSSGTSGIQETQYFGPGTRLLVL.

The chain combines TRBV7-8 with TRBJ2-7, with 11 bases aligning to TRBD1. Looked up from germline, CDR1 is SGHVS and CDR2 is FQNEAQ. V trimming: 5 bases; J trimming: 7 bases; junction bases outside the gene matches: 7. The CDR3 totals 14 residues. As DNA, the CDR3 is TGTGCCAGCAGCATGGGACAGGGGGTCAGGGAGCAGTACTTC. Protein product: CASSMGQGVREQYF.

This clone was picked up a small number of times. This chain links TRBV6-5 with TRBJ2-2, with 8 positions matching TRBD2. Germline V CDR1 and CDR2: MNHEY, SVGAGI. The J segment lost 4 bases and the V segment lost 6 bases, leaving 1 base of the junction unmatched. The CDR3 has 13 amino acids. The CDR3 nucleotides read TGTGCCAGCAGAAGCGGGGGCACCGGGGAGCTGTTTTTT. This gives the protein CASRSGGTGELFF.

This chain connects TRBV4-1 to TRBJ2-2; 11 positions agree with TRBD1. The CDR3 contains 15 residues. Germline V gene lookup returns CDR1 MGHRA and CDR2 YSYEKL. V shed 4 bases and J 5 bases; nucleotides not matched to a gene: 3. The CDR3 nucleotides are TGCGCCAGCAGCCTCGGGACAGGGGGGACCGGGGAGCTGTTTTTT. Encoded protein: CASSLGTGGTGELFF.

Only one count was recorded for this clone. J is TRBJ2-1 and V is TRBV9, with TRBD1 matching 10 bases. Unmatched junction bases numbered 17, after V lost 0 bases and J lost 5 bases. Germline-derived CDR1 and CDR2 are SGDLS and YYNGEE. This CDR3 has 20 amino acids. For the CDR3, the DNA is TGTGCCAGCAGCGTAGAAGGACACCCCCGAGGACAGGGGGTCAACAATGAGCAGTTCTTC. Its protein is CASSVEGHPRGQGVNNEQFF.

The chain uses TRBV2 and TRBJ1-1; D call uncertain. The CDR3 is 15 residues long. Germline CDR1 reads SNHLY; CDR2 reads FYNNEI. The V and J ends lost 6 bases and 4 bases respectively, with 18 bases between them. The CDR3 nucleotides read TGTGCCAGCAGGCCCCTCCTAGTAGTAGGCACTGAAGCTTTCTTT. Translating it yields CASRPLLVVGTEAFF.

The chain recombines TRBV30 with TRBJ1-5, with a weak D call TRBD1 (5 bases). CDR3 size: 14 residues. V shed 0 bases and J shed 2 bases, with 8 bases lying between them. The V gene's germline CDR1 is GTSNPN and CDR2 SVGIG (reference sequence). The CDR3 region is CAWSVGGGNQPQHF. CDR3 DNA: TGTGCCTGGAGTGTTGGGGGGGGCAATCAGCCCCAGCATTTT.

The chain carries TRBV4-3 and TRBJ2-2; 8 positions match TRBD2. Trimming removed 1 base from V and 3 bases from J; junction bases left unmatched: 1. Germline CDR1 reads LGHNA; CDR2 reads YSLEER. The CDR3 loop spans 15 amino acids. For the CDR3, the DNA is TGCGCCAGCAGCCAAGGACTAGCGTACACCGGGGAGCTGTTTTTT. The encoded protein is CASSQGLAYTGELFF.

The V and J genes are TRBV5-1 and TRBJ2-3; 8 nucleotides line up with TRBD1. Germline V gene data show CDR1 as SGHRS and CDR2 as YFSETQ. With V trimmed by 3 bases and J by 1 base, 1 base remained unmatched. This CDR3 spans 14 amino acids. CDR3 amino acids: CASSSGQGTDTQYF. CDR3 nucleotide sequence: TGCGCCAGCAGCTCGGGACAGGGCACAGATACGCAGTATTTT.

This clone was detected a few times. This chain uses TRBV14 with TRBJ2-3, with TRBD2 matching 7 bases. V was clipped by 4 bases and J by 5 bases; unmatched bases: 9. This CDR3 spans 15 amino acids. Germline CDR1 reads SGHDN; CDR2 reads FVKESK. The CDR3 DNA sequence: TGTGCCAGCAGCCCCAACTTGGCGGGGGTAGATACGCAGTATTTT. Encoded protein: CASSPNLAGVDTQYF.

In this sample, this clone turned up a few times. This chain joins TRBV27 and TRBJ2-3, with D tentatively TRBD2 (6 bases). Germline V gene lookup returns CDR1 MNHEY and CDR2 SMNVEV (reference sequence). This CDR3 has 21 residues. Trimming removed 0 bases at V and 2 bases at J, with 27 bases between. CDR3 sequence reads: CASSLSKVLVASGGYTDTQYF. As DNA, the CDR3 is TGTGCCAGCAGTTTATCGAAGGTTCTGGTGGCCAGTGGGGGGTACACAGATACGCAGTATTTT.

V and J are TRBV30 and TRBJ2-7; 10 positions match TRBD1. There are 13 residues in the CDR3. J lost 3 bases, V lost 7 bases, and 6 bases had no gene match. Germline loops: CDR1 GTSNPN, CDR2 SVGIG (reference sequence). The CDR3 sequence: CAFLDRGVYEQYF. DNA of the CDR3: TGTGCCTTTTTGGACAGGGGGGTCTACGAGCAGTACTTC. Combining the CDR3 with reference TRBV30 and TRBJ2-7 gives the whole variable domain SQTIHQWPATLVQPVGSPLSLECTVEGTSNPNLYWYRQAAGRGLQLLFYSVGIGQISSEVPQNLSASRPQDRQFILSSKKLLLSDSGFYLCAFLDRGVYEQYFGPGTRLTVT.

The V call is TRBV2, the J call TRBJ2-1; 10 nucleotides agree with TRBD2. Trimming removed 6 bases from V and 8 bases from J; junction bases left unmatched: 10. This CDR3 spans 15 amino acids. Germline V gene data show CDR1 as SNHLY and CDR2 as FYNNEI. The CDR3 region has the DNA TGTGCCAGCAGGGTAGCTAGCGGGGGTTGGGATGAGCAGTTCTTC. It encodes CASRVASGGWDEQFF. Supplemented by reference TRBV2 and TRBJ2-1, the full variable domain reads EPEVTQTPSHQVTQMGQEVILRCVPISNHLYFYWYRQILGQKVEFLVSFYNNEISEKSEIFDDQFSVERPDGSNFTLKIRSTKLEDSAMYFCASRVASGGWDEQFFGPGTRLTVL.

In nucleotides, the CDR3 is TGTGCCAGCAGCTTACGCGGCCTACCTTGGACTGAAGCTTTCTTT. Protein: CASSLRGLPWTEAFF. V is TRBV7-6 and J is TRBJ1-1; D remains ambiguous. The V end lost 2 bases, the J end lost 5 bases, and 15 bases lay between the germline ends. The CDR3 runs to 15 residues. CDR1 and CDR2 (germline): SGHVS, FNYEAQ.

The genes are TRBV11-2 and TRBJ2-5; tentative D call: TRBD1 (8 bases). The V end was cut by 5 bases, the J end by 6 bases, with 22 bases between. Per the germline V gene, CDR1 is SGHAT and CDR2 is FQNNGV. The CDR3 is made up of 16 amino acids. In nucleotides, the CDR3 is TGTGCCAGCAGCGGGGGGGGGACAGGTTTTTTGAAGACCCAGTACTTC. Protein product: CASSGGGTGFLKTQYF.

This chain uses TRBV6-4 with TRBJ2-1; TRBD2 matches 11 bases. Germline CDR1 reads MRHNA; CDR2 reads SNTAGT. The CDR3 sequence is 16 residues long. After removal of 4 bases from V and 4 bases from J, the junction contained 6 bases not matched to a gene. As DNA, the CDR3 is TGTGCCAGCAGTGTCACTAGCGGGGGACAATACAATGAGCAGTTCTTC. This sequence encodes CASSVTSGGQYNEQFF.

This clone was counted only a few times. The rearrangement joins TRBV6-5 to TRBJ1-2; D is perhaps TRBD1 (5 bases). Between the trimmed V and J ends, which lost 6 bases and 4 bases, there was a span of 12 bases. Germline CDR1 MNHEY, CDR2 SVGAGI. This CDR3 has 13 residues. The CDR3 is CASSPDRAYGYTF. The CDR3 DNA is TGTGCCAGCAGCCCCGACAGAGCCTATGGCTACACCTTC.

In nucleotides, the CDR3 is TGTGCCAGTAGTATTTCGTTGAGAGGGAACACTGAAGCTTTCTTT. This gives the protein CASSISLRGNTEAFF. This rearrangement joins TRBV19 to TRBJ1-1; D is ambiguous. CDR3 length: 15 amino acids. Germline loops: CDR1 LNHDA, CDR2 SQIVND (reference sequence). V lost 3 bases, J lost 1 base, and 12 bases lay in between.

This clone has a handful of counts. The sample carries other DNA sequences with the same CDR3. The DNA of the CDR3 is TGTGCCAGCTCACCGGGACAGGACTATGGCTACACCTTC. Translated: CASSPGQDYGYTF. This rearrangement joins TRBV18 to TRBJ1-2, with 8 bases fitting TRBD1. This CDR3 has 13 amino acids. Germline-derived CDR1 and CDR2 are KGHSH and LQKENI. The V segment lost 3 bases and the J segment 3 bases; nucleotides outside the gene matches: 0.

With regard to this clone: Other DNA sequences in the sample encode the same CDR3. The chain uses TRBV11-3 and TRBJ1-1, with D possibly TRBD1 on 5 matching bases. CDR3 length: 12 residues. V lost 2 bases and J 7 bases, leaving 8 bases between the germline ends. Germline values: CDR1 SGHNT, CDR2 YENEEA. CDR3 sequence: CASSLSQGEAFF. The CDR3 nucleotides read TGTGCCAGCAGCTTATCGCAGGGTGAAGCTTTCTTT.

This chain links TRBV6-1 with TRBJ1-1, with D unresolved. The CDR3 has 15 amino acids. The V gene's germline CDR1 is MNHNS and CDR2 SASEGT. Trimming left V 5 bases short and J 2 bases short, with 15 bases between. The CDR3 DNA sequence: TGTGCCAGCAGTACCCACACGGAGGGCAACACTGAAGCTTTCTTT. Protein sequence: CASSTHTEGNTEAFF.

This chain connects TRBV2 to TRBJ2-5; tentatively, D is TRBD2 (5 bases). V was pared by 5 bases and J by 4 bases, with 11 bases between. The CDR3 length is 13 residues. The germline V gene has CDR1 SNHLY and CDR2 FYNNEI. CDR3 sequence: CASSLEEAETQYF. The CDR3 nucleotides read TGTGCCAGCAGTTTGGAGGAGGCAGAGACCCAGTACTTC. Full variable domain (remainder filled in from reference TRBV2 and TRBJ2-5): EPEVTQTPSHQVTQMGQEVILRCVPISNHLYFYWYRQILGQKVEFLVSFYNNEISEKSEIFDDQFSVERPDGSNFTLKIRSTKLEDSAMYFCASSLEEAETQYFGPGTRLLVL.

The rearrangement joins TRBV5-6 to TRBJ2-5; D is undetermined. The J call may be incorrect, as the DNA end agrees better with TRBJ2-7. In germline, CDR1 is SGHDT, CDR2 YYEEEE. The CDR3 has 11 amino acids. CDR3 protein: CASSLKYEQYF. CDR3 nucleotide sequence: TGTGCCAGCAGCTTGAAATACGAGCAGTACTTC.